This is a list of T cell receptor beta chains from one sample in a study of prognosis after radiotherapy for stage I lung cancer. TCRdb itself ran the multiplex PCR reads through MiXCR, one entry per CDR3 protein. The sample lists over 11,000 distinct CDR3 sequences, roughly 27% seen once, with 13% in the top ten. This sample comprised PBMCs, obtained before or after stereotactic body radiation therapy (not recorded which). These receptor sequences come from a donor older than 45 with non-small cell lung cancer. CDR3s include the opening cysteine and the closing phenylalanine or tryptophan. A D gene is named only where the DNA matches it firmly. Not every row has a clone size; where given, it reads once, few, many or a size class.

>TRBV12-5|TRBJ2-1|TRBD1|many
CASGLPDDRAIDNEQFF
TGTGCTAGTGGTTTGCCAGATGACAGGGCCATTGACAATGAGCAGTTCTTC
>TRBV18|TRBJ1-4|TRBD1|many
CASSPDGTGLGKLFF
TGTGCCAGCTCACCGGACGGGACAGGGCTGGGAAAACTGTTTTTT
>TRBV9|TRBJ2-4|NA|many
CASSVGMAGDIQYF
TGTGCCAGCAGCGTAGGGATGGCCGGGGACATTCAGTACTTC
>TRBV6-1|TRBJ2-1|NA|NA
CASIFPGSTNEQFF
TGTGCCAGCATTTTCCCCGGGTCTACCAATGAGCAGTTCTTC
>TRBV5-4|TRBJ1-3|TRBD1|many
CASSLGQEGNTIYF
TGTGCCAGCAGCTTAGGACAGGAGGGAAACACCATATATTTT
>TRBV5-1|TRBJ2-2|NA|NA
CASRKTVTGELFF
TGCGCCAGCAGAAAGACGGTAACCGGGGAGCTGTTTTTT
>TRBV7-2|TRBJ1-1|NA|many
CASSLAGPLNTEAFF
TGTGCCAGCAGCTTAGCGGGACCGCTGAACACTGAAGCTTTCTTT
>TRBV2|TRBJ2-2|NA|medium-sized
CASKLMDQTGELFF
TGTGCCAGCAAGTTGATGGACCAGACCGGGGAGCTGTTTTTT
>TRBV19|TRBJ1-1|NA|many
CASSILGRGTEAFF
TGTGCCAGTAGTATCCTGGGGAGGGGGACTGAAGCTTTCTTT
>TRBV7-6|TRBJ2-2|TRBD1|many
CASSLATGVTGELFF
TGTGCCAGCAGCTTAGCGACAGGGGTCACCGGGGAGCTGTTTTTT
>TRBV28|TRBJ2-2|NA|many
CASSFQVRDTGELFF
TGTGCCAGCAGTTTTCAGGTCCGGGACACCGGGGAGCTGTTTTTT
>TRBV10-2|TRBJ2-7|NA|many
CASNPGPSYEQYF
TGCGCCAGCAATCCCGGACCGTCCTACGAGCAGTACTTC
>TRBV11-1|TRBJ2-7|NA|many
CASSSRGDEQYF
TGTGCCAGCAGCTCGAGAGGCGACGAGCAGTACTTC
>TRBV18|TRBJ1-3|NA|many
CASSPAGELGNTIYF
TGTGCCAGCTCACCGGCCGGGGAACTCGGAAACACCATATATTTT
>TRBV12-3/TRBV12-4|TRBJ2-5|NA|many
CASSVYGGTTLSTQYF
TGTGCCAGCAGTGTCTACGGGGGGACAACCCTCTCCACCCAGTACTTC
>TRBV5-4|TRBJ1-1|NA|many
CASSADPVRTEAFF
TGTGCCAGCAGCGCTGACCCGGTGAGGACTGAAGCTTTCTTT
>TRBV4-1|TRBJ2-5|TRBD2|many
CASSQERLAGGSETQYF
TGCGCCAGCAGCCAAGAGAGACTAGCGGGGGGAAGTGAGACCCAGTACTTC
>TRBV28|TRBJ1-2|TRBD1|NA
CASIRTGDGYTF
TGTGCCAGCATAAGGACAGGGGACGGCTACACCTTC
>TRBV19|TRBJ2-1|TRBD2|many
CASSTLAGVKGEQFF
TGTGCCAGTAGTACTCTAGCGGGGGTAAAGGGTGAGCAGTTCTTC
>TRBV9|TRBJ2-1|NA|many
CASSRRPTAPYNEQFF
TGTGCCAGCAGCCGACGGCCTACCGCACCTTACAATGAGCAGTTCTTC
>TRBV6-1|TRBJ1-4|NA|medium-sized
CASTDDGQDEKLFF
TGTGCCAGCACCGACGACGGGCAAGATGAAAAACTGTTTTTT
>TRBV13|TRBJ2-1|TRBD1|many
CASSSRRQGTYNEQFF
TGTGCCAGCAGCAGCCGGAGACAGGGAACATACAATGAGCAGTTCTTC
>TRBV30|TRBJ2-3|NA|many
CASRVTDTQYF
TGTGCCTCCAGGGTAACAGATACGCAGTATTTT
>TRBV18|TRBJ1-2|TRBD1|many
CASSSQGALMRSYGYTF
TGTGCCAGCTCAAGCCAGGGGGCGTTAATGCGGTCCTATGGCTACACCTTC
>TRBV6-5|TRBJ2-7|TRBD2|many
CASSYSGTSVYEQYF
TGTGCCAGCAGTTACTCCGGGACTAGCGTTTACGAGCAGTACTTC
>TRBV14|TRBJ2-3|NA|many
CASRRTGEGTDTQYF
TGTGCCAGCCGCCGGACGGGGGAGGGCACAGATACGCAGTATTTT
>TRBV6-1|TRBJ2-3|NA|medium-sized
CASTSGGGTDTQYF
TGTGCCAGCACCTCGGGCGGGGGCACAGATACGCAGTATTTT
>TRBV5-1|TRBJ1-5|NA|many
CASSLGGIGNQPQHF
TGCGCCAGCAGCTTGGGAGGGATCGGCAATCAGCCCCAGCATTTT
>TRBV2|TRBJ1-1|NA|many
CASSLVPNTEAFF
TGTGCCAGCAGTCTTGTTCCGAACACTGAAGCTTTCTTT
>TRBV20-1|TRBJ2-3|TRBD2|medium-sized
CSARDQRGDTDTQYF
TGCAGTGCTAGAGATCAGCGGGGGGACACAGATACGCAGTATTTT
>TRBV2|TRBJ2-1|TRBD1|many
CASSGPDRGGNEQFF
TGTGCCAGCAGTGGTCCCGACAGGGGGGGCAATGAGCAGTTCTTC
>TRBV19|TRBJ1-5|NA|many
CASSIDGRSNQPQHF
TGTGCCAGTAGTATAGACGGACGGAGCAATCAGCCCCAGCATTTT
>TRBV6-4|TRBJ2-2|NA|medium-sized
CASSYSSTGELFF
TGTGCCAGCAGTTACTCGTCCACCGGGGAGCTGTTTTTT
>TRBV2|TRBJ2-5|TRBD2|many
CASSAGSGGQETQYF
TGTGCCAGCAGTGCGGGTAGCGGGGGCCAAGAGACCCAGTACTTC
>TRBV6-9|TRBJ2-1|NA|NA
CASSYRPAGFNDQFF
TGTGCCAGCAGTTACCGGCCGGCAGGCTTCAATGATCAGTTCTTC
>TRBV28|TRBJ2-1|TRBD2|medium-sized
CASSSLAGGLSNEQFF
TGTGCCAGCAGTTCCCTAGCGGGAGGGCTCAGCAATGAGCAGTTCTTC
>TRBV11-1|TRBJ2-1|NA|medium-sized
CASSLAGSSLAGTYNEQFF
TGTGCCAGCAGCTTAGCAGGCTCATCACTAGCAGGGACCTACAATGAGCAGTTCTTC